The 10 T cell receptor delta chains presented below share a single source sample, sequenced in a study of delta chains in infants with herpesvirus infections. PBMC RNA was reverse transcribed using gamma-chain- and delta-chain-specific primers. With CATT, TCRdb re-called clones from the RT-PCR reads. Of some 700 delta-chain clones in the sample, about half were seen once. The material sequenced was peripheral blood, taken at time point 1 of longitudinal follow-up. The receptors stem from a human donor who was a Ugandan infant, either HIV-exposed or HIV-unexposed (not recorded which).

In the case of this clone: A far larger clone differs by one base, so this is likely a read error. The chain's CDR3 is CACDTVLGDNPWDTRQMFF. The CDR3 DNA reads TGTGCCTGTGACACCGTACTGGGGGATAACCCCTGGGACACCCGACAGATGTTTTTC. The chain is built from TRDV2 and TRDJ3; 11 bases agree with TRDD3. This CDR3 is built from 19 residues. The germline V gene encodes CDR1 GEAIGNYY and CDR2 EKD. V dropped 0 bases and J dropped 2; count of bases not matched to a gene: 5.

This clone ranks as large. The chain couples TRDV1 to TRDJ1; 7 bases map to TRDD3. CDR3 length: 19 residues. V gave up 1 base and J gave up 0 bases; unmatched junction bases: 14. The germline CDR1 and CDR2 sequences are TSWWSYY and QGS. The CDR3 coding sequence is TGTGCTCTTGGGGAACCCAGTAATACTGGGGATAAAGACACCGATAAACTCATCTTT. Protein sequence: CALGEPSNTGDKDTDKLIF.

This clone ranks as large. This sequence joins TRDV1 and TRDJ1; TRDD3 matches at 8 bases. CDR1 and CDR2 (germline): TSWWSYY, QGS. This CDR3 has 19 residues. Trimming at V came to 0 bases and at J to 2 bases, leaving 14 bases not matched to a gene. The CDR3: CALGELGNRVGDRTDKLIF. In DNA form, the CDR3 reads TGTGCTCTTGGGGAACTTGGGAACCGAGTGGGGGATCGTACCGATAAACTCATCTTT.

This clone qualifies as medium-sized. The CDR3 sequence is CACDTVLGDKNLTAQLFF. CDR3 in DNA: TGTGCCTGTGACACCGTACTGGGGGATAAAAATTTGACAGCACAACTCTTCTTT. The chain combines TRDV2 with TRDJ2; TRDD3 matches at 11 bases. Germline V gene sequence: CDR1 GEAIGNYY, CDR2 EKD. The CDR3 has 18 amino acids. The J segment lost 1 base and the V segment lost 0 bases, leaving 6 bases of the junction unmatched.

Turning to this clone: Being one base from a much bigger clone, this may be a read error. The chain employs TRDV1 and TRDJ1, with 13 bases matching TRDD3. The germline CDR1 and CDR2 sequences are TSWWSYY and QGS. The CDR3 covers 19 residues. CDR3 in DNA: TGTTCTCTTGGGAAACGGGTTCCTACTGGGGGATACGCGCAAGATAAACTCATCTTT. It yields the protein CSLGKRVPTGGYAQDKLIF.

This clone rates as large. The CDR3, as DNA: TGTGCTCTTGGGGACCAAAGGGGGGTCGAGGTCGATAAACTCATCTTT. Its protein is CALGDQRGVEVDKLIF. V gene TRDV1 combines with J gene TRDJ1; tentatively, D is TRDD3 (5 bases). Germline CDR1 TSWWSYY, CDR2 QGS. V was trimmed by 3 bases and J by 4 bases, leaving 18 bases between them. The CDR3 is 16 amino acids.

As to this clone: It differs at one base from a far larger clone, so likely a read error. V and J are TRDV1 and TRDJ1; 7 positions agree with TRDD3. Trimming took 5 bases from V and 9 from J; bases not matched to a gene: 15. Per the germline V gene, CDR1 is TSWWSYY and CDR2 is QGS. This CDR3 has 15 amino acids. CDR3 region: CALGSKGLGRRELIF. DNA of the CDR3: TGTGCTCTTGGGTCAAAAGGACTGGGGAGAAGGGAACTCATCTTT.

In regard to this clone: A read error likely explains this, since a far larger clone differs by one base. At the DNA level, this CDR3 is encoded by other sequences in the same sample as well. The rearrangement joins TRDV2 to TRDJ3; 13 bases match TRDD3. The CDR3 contains 23 residues. Germline-derived CDR1 and CDR2 are GEAIGNYY and EKD. CDR3 sequence reads: CACDSVLGDTRAKSSWDTRQMFF. For the CDR3, the DNA is TGTGCCTGTGACAGCGTACTGGGGGATACGCGCGCGAAAAGCTCCTGGGACACCCGCCAGATGTTTTTC.

On this clone: One base separates it from a far larger clone, so it is likely a read error. The chain joins TRDV1 to TRDJ1; TRDD3 matches 12 bases. Germline V gives CDR1 TSWWSYY, CDR2 QGS. The CDR3 sequence is 22 residues long. Written as DNA, the CDR3 is TGTGCTCTTGGGGAGGGAAGGCCTTCCCCCTACTGGGGGATACATAACACCGGTAAACTCATCTTT. This translates into CALGEGRPSPYWGIHNTGKLIF.

This clone was counted only a few times. The rearrangement uses TRDV1 and TRDJ1; D not resolved. Trimming shortened V by 5 bases and J by 0 bases, and 13 bases separated the two germline ends. Germline V gene sequence: CDR1 TSWWSYY, CDR2 QGS. This CDR3 contains 15 residues. The CDR3 sequence: CALGNKKTYTDKLIF. The CDR3 DNA sequence: TGTGCTCTTGGGAATAAAAAGACCTACACCGATAAACTCATCTTT.